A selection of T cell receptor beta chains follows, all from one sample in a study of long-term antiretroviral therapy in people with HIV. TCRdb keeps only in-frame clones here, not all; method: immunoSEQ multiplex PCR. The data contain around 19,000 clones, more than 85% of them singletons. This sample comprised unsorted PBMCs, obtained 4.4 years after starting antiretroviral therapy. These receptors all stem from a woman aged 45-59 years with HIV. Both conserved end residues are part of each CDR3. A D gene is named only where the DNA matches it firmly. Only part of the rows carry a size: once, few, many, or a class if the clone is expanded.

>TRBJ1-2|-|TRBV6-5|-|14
CASSYSMGAGGYTF
TGTGCCAGCAGTTACTCGATGGGGGCGGGAGGCTACACCTTC
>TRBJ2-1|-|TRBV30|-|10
CAWGEREQFF
TGTGCCTGGGGGGAGCGTGAGCAGTTCTTC
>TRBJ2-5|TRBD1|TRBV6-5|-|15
CASSYGQGARETQYF
TGTGCCAGCAGTTACGGGCAGGGGGCGCGGGAGACCCAGTACTTC
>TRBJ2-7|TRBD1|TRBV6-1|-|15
CASSGTGTTTYEQYF
TGTGCCAGCAGCGGGACAGGGACTACTACCTACGAGCAGTACTTC
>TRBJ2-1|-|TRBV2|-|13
CASGLLSYNEQFF
TGTGCCAGCGGACTGCTCTCCTACAATGAGCAGTTCTTC
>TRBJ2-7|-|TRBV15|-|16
CATSRDRGGIAYEQYF
TGTGCCACCAGCAGAGATCGTGGAGGGATCGCCTACGAGCAGTACTTC
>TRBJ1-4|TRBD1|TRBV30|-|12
CAWGQGGEKLFF
TGTGCCTGGGGACAGGGAGGTGAAAAACTGTTTTTT
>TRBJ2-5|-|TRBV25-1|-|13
CAGNSGYLETQYF
TGTGCGGGAAACTCAGGGTATCTTGAGACCCAGTACTTC
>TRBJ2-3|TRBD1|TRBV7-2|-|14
CASSRDSSTDTQYF
TGTGCCAGCAGCAGGGACAGTAGCACAGATACGCAGTATTTT
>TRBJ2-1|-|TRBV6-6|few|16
CASSLGLTSSYNEQFF
TGTGCCAGCAGTTTAGGACTTACGAGCTCCTACAATGAGCAGTTCTTC
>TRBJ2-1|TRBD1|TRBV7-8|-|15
CASSPQGFSYNEQFF
TGTGCCAGCAGCCCACAGGGGTTCTCCTACAATGAGCAGTTCTTC
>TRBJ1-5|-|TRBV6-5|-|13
CASRRGLNQPQHF
TGTGCCAGCAGAAGGGGCCTGAATCAGCCCCAGCATTTT
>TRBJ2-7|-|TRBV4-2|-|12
CASSDTGYEQYF
TGTGCCAGCAGCGACACAGGGTACGAGCAGTACTTC
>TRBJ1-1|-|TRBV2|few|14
CASSELGRANEAFF
TGTGCCAGCAGTGAATTGGGTCGGGCTAATGAAGCTTTCTTT
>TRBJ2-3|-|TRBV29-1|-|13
CSVESGGTDTQYF
TGCAGCGTTGAAAGCGGTGGAACAGATACGCAGTATTTT
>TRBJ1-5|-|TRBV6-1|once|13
CASTGQVNQPQHF
TGTGCCAGCACCGGACAAGTCAATCAGCCCCAGCATTTT
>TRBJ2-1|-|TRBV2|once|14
CASTRRTVYNEQFF
TGTGCCAGCACCCGGAGGACAGTATACAATGAGCAGTTCTTC
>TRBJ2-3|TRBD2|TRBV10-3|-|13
CATSGGAADTQYF
TGTGCCACTAGCGGGGGGGCCGCAGATACGCAGTATTTT
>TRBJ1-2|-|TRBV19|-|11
CASSSGPGYTF
TGTGCCAGCTCCTCGGGTCCCGGCTACACCTTC
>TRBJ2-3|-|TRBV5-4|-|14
CASSLIGRTDTQYF
TGTGCCAGCAGCTTGATAGGGAGGACAGATACGCAGTATTTT
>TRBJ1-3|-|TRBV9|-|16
CASSPSGGTSGNTIYF
TGTGCCAGCAGCCCCTCGGGGGGGACCTCTGGAAACACCATATATTTT
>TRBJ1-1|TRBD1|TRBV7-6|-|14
CASSFDRGNTEAFF
TGTGCCAGCAGCTTCGACAGGGGGAACACTGAAGCTTTCTTT
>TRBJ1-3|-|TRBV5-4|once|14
CASSFVPQGNTIYF
TGTGCCAGCAGCTTTGTGCCTCAGGGAAACACCATATATTTT
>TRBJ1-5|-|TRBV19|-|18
CASSIATSRGISNQPQHF
TGTGCCAGTAGTATAGCCACCTCAAGGGGAATAAGCAATCAGCCCCAGCATTTT
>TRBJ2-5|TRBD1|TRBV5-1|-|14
CASSLTGGQETQYF
TGCGCCAGCAGCTTGACAGGGGGCCAAGAGACCCAGTACTTC
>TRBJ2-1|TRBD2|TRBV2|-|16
CASSEESGGGYNEQFF
TGTGCCAGCAGTGAAGAGTCGGGGGGAGGCTACAATGAGCAGTTCTTC
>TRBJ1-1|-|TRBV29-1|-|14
CSARIGPVNTEAFF
TGCAGCGCCCGAATCGGCCCCGTAAACACTGAAGCTTTCTTT
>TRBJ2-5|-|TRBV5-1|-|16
CASSQGLTSTQETQYF
TGCGCCAGCAGCCAGGGCTTAACTTCAACCCAAGAGACCCAGTACTTC
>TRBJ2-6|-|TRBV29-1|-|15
CSVQVTSSGANVLTF
TGCAGCGTTCAAGTAACTAGCTCTGGGGCCAACGTCCTGACTTTC
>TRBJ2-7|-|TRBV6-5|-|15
CASSSGATGSYEQYF
TGTGCCAGCAGTTCAGGGGCCACGGGCTCCTACGAGCAGTACTTC
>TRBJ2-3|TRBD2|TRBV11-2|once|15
CASSPDRLAGGRQYF
TGTGCCAGCAGTCCGGATCGACTAGCGGGGGGAAGGCAGTATTTT
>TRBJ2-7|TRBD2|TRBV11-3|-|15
CASSPSGGGAYEQYF
TGTGCCAGCAGCCCCAGCGGGGGGGGAGCCTACGAGCAGTACTTC
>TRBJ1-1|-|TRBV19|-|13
CASSPTMNTEAFF
TGTGCCAGTAGTCCTACAATGAACACTGAAGCTTTCTTT
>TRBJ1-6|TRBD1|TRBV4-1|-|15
CASSRDRVSNSPLHF
TGCGCCAGCAGCCGGGACAGGGTTTCGAATTCACCCCTCCACTTT
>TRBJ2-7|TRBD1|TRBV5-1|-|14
CASSIDRGVNEQYF
TGCGCCAGCAGCATCGACAGGGGGGTGAACGAGCAGTACTTC
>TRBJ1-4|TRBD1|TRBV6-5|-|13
CASSRQGNEKLFF
TGTGCCAGCAGTCGACAGGGTAATGAAAAACTGTTTTTT
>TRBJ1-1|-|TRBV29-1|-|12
CSVEDGIAEAFF
TGCAGCGTTGAAGATGGGATTGCTGAAGCTTTCTTT
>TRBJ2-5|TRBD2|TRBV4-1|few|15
CASSPPGGGQETQYF
TGCGCCAGCAGCCCCCCGGGGGGAGGCCAAGAGACCCAGTACTTC
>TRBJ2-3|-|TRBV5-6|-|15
CASSLGPTSTDTQYF
TGTGCCAGCAGCTTAGGACCTACTAGCACAGATACGCAGTATTTT
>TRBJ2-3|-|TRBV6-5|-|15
CASSYSRMRGDTQYF
TGTGCCAGCAGTTACTCGAGAATGAGGGGAGATACGCAGTATTTT
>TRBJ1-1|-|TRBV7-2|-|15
CASSLAPGGGTEAFF
TGTGCCAGCAGCTTAGCACCGGGGGGGGGTACTGAAGCTTTCTTT
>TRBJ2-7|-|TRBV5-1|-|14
CASSLFGVTYEQYF
TGCGCCAGCAGCTTGTTCGGGGTTACCTACGAGCAGTACTTC
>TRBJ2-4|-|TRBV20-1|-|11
CSTLLQNIQYF
TGCAGTACCCTGCTCCAAAACATTCAGTACTTC
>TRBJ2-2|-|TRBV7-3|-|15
CASSLAGLNTGELFF
TGTGCCAGCAGCTTAGCAGGGCTGAACACCGGGGAGCTGTTTTTT
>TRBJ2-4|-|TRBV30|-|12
CACRGAKNIQYF
TGTGCCTGCAGGGGTGCCAAAAACATTCAGTACTTC
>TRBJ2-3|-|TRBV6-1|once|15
CASSVLRGAADTQYF
TGTGCCAGCAGTGTTTTACGGGGGGCGGCAGATACGCAGTATTTT
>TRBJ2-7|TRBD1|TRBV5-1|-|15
CASSLAGTGGFEQYF
TGCGCCAGCAGCTTGGCCGGGACAGGGGGATTCGAGCAGTACTTC
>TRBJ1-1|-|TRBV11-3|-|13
CASSQGRNTEAFF
TGTGCCAGCAGCCAAGGCCGGAACACTGAAGCTTTCTTT
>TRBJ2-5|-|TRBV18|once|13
CASSRSGEETQYF
TGTGCCAGCTCACGGTCAGGGGAAGAGACCCAGTACTTC
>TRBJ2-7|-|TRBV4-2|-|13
CASSQVEDSEQYF
TGTGCCAGCAGCCAAGTGGAAGACAGCGAGCAGTACTTC
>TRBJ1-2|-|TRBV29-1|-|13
CSVVVRVNYGYTF
TGCAGCGTTGTTGTCAGGGTAAACTATGGCTACACCTTC
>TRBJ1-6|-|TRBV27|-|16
CASRPLQVGGDSPLHF
TGTGCCAGCAGACCCCTCCAGGTCGGAGGGGACTCACCCCTCCACTTT
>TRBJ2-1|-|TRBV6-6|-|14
CASSYDRGYNEQFF
TGTGCCAGCAGTTACGACCGGGGCTACAATGAGCAGTTCTTC